The 25 T cell receptor beta chains presented below share a single source sample, sequenced in a study of blood T cell repertoires in COVID-19. TCRdb's table, derived via immunoSEQ multiplex PCR, lists solely in-frame clones and lacks some. The sample comprises around 100,000 clones, over 70% of which are singletons, and 0.8% to 0.9% rests with the top ten. The sequencing input was peripheral blood. These receptors all come from a woman in her 70s with acute or convalescent COVID-19.

This chain joins TRBV7-6 and TRBJ1-5; D possibly corresponds to TRBD1 (6 bases). The V end was cut by 0 bases, the J end by 4 bases, with 10 bases between. This CDR3 contains 15 residues. The germline CDR1 and CDR2 sequences are SGHVS and FNYEAQ. The CDR3 DNA is TGTGCCAGCAGCTTAGCCCCAGGGGAGAATCAGCCCCAGCATTTT. This translates into CASSLAPGENQPQHF.

J is TRBJ2-5 and V is TRBV3-1 (or the pseudogene TRBV3-2); D gene ambiguous. The germline gives CDR1 LGHDT, CDR2 YNNKEL (reference sequence). The CDR3 spans 13 residues. Trimming removed 1 base from V and 5 bases from J, with 8 bases in between. The CDR3 DNA reads as TGTGCCAGCAGCCAAGTAATCGCGGAGACCCAGTACTTC. Encoded protein: CASSQVIAETQYF.

V usage is TRBV28 and J usage is TRBJ1-6; D is perhaps TRBD1 (5 bases). The V and J ends lost 3 bases and 10 bases respectively, with 13 bases between them. CDR1 and CDR2 from the germline V gene are MDHEN and SYDVKM. The CDR3 extends over 14 amino acids. CDR3 sequence (DNA): TGTGCCAGCAGTTTCGGGGGAACGGGATCACCCCTCCACTTT. Protein: CASSFGGTGSPLHF.

The V and J genes are TRBV3-1 (or the pseudogene TRBV3-2) and TRBJ2-3; 7 positions agree with TRBD2. Germline-derived CDR1 and CDR2 are LGHDT and YNNKEL (reference sequence). The CDR3 runs 13 residues. V lost 9 bases and J lost 1; bases outside the gene matches: 4. The CDR3 DNA follows: TGTGCCAGTCTTGCGGGGGGCACAGATACGCAGTATTTT. This sequence encodes CASLAGGTDTQYF.

The V gene is TRBV5-1, the J gene TRBJ2-7; 8 bases match TRBD2. This CDR3 contains 15 residues. CDR1 SGHRS and CDR2 YFSETQ come from the germline V gene. The ends lost 1 base at V and 7 bases at J; junction bases unmatched: 10. CDR3 sequence reads: CASSLFTGGSLEQYF. CDR3 DNA sequence: TGCGCCAGCAGCTTGTTTACGGGAGGGTCCTTGGAGCAGTACTTC.

This chain connects TRBV5-1 to TRBJ2-5, with D uncertain. The CDR3 extends over 15 amino acids. The ends were cut back, 2 bases at V and 0 bases at J, with 11 bases in the middle. CDR1 SGHRS and CDR2 YFSETQ come from the germline V gene. As DNA, the CDR3 is TGCGCCAGCAGCTTAAACCCAGCGTACCAAGAGACCCAGTACTTC. It translates to CASSLNPAYQETQYF.

The chain is built from TRBV5-6 and TRBJ1-1; 7 bases fit TRBD1. In germline, CDR1 is SGHDT, CDR2 YYEEEE. The CDR3 runs 14 residues. The V and J ends lost 4 bases and 0 bases, in that order; junction bases with no gene match: 3. The CDR3 spells CASSPTGLNTEAFF. Written as DNA, the CDR3 is TGTGCCAGCAGCCCGACAGGGCTGAACACTGAAGCTTTCTTT.

The sample holds one count of this clone. This sample includes further DNA sequences coding for the same CDR3. The chain links TRBV5-1 to TRBJ1-6; TRBD1 aligns across 7 bases. CDR3 size: 14 residues. CDR1 and CDR2 (germline): SGHRS, YFSETQ. After removal of 0 bases from V and 6 bases from J, the junction contained 0 bases not matched to a gene. The CDR3 loop reads CASSLGQGNSPLHF. CDR3 DNA sequence: TGCGCCAGCAGCTTGGGACAGGGTAATTCACCCCTCCACTTT.

This clone came up a few times. The chain joins TRBV6-5 to TRBJ1-4; D ambiguous. V gave up 7 bases and J gave up 0 bases, with 9 bases separating them. Germline V gene sequence: CDR1 MNHEY, CDR2 SVGAGI. The CDR3 length is 14 residues. The CDR3 loop is CASTPGSTNEKLFF. CDR3 DNA sequence: TGTGCCAGCACCCCGGGATCAACTAATGAAAAACTGTTTTTT.

Written as DNA, the CDR3 is TGTGCCAGTAGTACCCTAAGGGACACATTGGATGAAAAACTGTTTTTT. Its translation is CASSTLRDTLDEKLFF. The chain uses TRBV19 and TRBJ1-4, with a weak D call TRBD1 (6 bases). With 4 bases removed from V and 6 bases from J, the gap between germline ends came to 18 bases. The CDR3 has 16 amino acids. Germline CDR1 reads LNHDA; CDR2 reads SQIVND (reference sequence).

This chain uses TRBV4-2 with TRBJ1-3, with D perhaps matching TRBD1 (6 bases). There are 21 residues in the CDR3. V shed 0 bases and J shed 0 bases, with 24 bases lying between them. CDR1 and CDR2 (germline): LGHNA, YNFKEQ. CDR3 nucleotide sequence: TGTGCCAGCAGCCAAGAGTTGGTCTCACAGGGCCGCCTGAGCTCTGGAAACACCATATATTTT. It yields the protein CASSQELVSQGRLSSGNTIYF.

This clone appeared a single time. The chain links TRBV27 to TRBJ1-5; the match to TRBD1 covers 7 bases. The CDR3 covers 13 residues. V shed 6 bases, J shed 4 bases, and the junction held 3 bases outside the gene matches. From germline, CDR1 is MNHEY and CDR2 SMNVEV (reference sequence). Here the CDR3 reads CASRTGNNQPQHF. The DNA of the CDR3 is TGTGCCAGCAGGACAGGGAATAATCAGCCCCAGCATTTT.

The genes are TRBV6-5 and TRBJ2-1, with 9 bases lining up with TRBD2. CDR1 is MNHEY, CDR2 SVGAGI, per germline. The length of the CDR3 is 13 residues. V shed 7 bases, J shed 4 bases, and the junction held 2 bases outside the gene matches. CDR3 in DNA: TGTGCCAGCACGACTAGCGGATACAATGAGCAGTTCTTC. Its protein is CASTTSGYNEQFF.

This clone was recorded once. This chain links TRBV2 with TRBJ2-3; unclear D gene. The germline V and J ends were trimmed by 3 bases and 2 bases, with 6 bases remaining between them. Germline-derived CDR1 and CDR2 are SNHLY and FYNNEI. This CDR3 comprises 13 residues. The CDR3 reads CASSEGFTDTQYF. CDR3 nucleotides: TGTGCCAGCAGTGAGGGCTTCACAGATACGCAGTATTTT. The complete variable domain, with remaining parts taken from reference TRBV2 and TRBJ2-3, reads EPEVTQTPSHQVTQMGQEVILRCVPISNHLYFYWYRQILGQKVEFLVSFYNNEISEKSEIFDDQFSVERPDGSNFTLKIRSTKLEDSAMYFCASSEGFTDTQYFGPGTRLTVL.

The J gene is TRBJ2-1, the V gene TRBV7-3; weak D call: TRBD2 (6 bases). The V end lost 1 base, the J end lost 4 bases, and 17 bases lay between the germline ends. Germline CDR1 is SGHTA and CDR2 is FQGTGA. The CDR3 has 17 residues. The CDR3 sequence: CASSLKERRGSYNEQFF. The CDR3 region has the DNA TGTGCCAGCAGCTTAAAAGAGCGGCGGGGATCTTACAATGAGCAGTTCTTC.

The rearrangement joins TRBV18 to TRBJ2-7, with 11 bases aligning to TRBD2. Germline V gives CDR1 KGHSH, CDR2 LQKENI. This CDR3 contains 17 residues. V dropped 0 bases and J dropped 3; count of bases not matched to a gene: 7. CDR3 sequence reads: CASSPPLAGGRGYEQYF. CDR3 DNA sequence: TGTGCCAGCTCACCACCTCTAGCGGGAGGCCGTGGCTACGAGCAGTACTTC.

This clone appeared a few times. This CDR3 is CASSSLAGPGDTQYF. The CDR3 nucleotides are TGTGCCAGCAGCTCACTAGCGGGACCCGGAGATACGCAGTATTTT. The chain joins TRBV11-2 to TRBJ2-3; 10 bases are a match to TRBD2. V lost 4 bases to trimming and J lost 5 bases; unmatched junction nucleotides: 6. Germline V lookup: CDR1 SGHAT, CDR2 FQNNGV. CDR3 size: 15 residues.

This clone was detected only once. The V call is TRBV28, the J call TRBJ2-1; 8 bases match TRBD2. J lost 3 bases, V lost 1 base, and 8 bases had no gene match. Per the germline V gene, CDR1 is MDHEN and CDR2 is SYDVKM. This CDR3 is 17 amino acids long. The CDR3 loop reads CASSLYGAGEGYNEQFF. In DNA, the CDR3 is TGTGCCAGCAGTTTATATGGAGCGGGAGAGGGCTACAATGAGCAGTTCTTC.

This chain uses TRBV2 with TRBJ2-2; 9 bases are a match to TRBD2. Looked up from germline, CDR1 is SNHLY and CDR2 is FYNNEI. CDR3 size: 16 residues. V gave up 3 bases and J gave up 4 bases; unmatched junction bases: 6. Here the CDR3 DNA reads TGTGCCAGCAGTGAGATTGAAGCGGGGGGCACCGGGGAGCTGTTTTTT. Translating gives CASSEIEAGGTGELFF.

The chain uses TRBV19 and TRBJ2-1, with 10 bases identical to TRBD2. This CDR3 contains 14 residues. The V gene's germline CDR1 is LNHDA and CDR2 SQIVND (reference sequence). V shed 6 bases, J shed 4 bases, and the junction held 3 bases outside the gene matches. CDR3 nucleotide sequence: TGTGCCAGTAGACTAGCGGGGCCATACAATGAGCAGTTCTTC. Its translation is CASRLAGPYNEQFF.

This clone was observed a handful of times. The gene calls are TRBV4-1 and TRBJ2-1; 7 bases are a match to TRBD1. J lost 7 bases, V lost 0 bases, and 3 bases had no gene match. Germline V gene sequence: CDR1 MGHRA, CDR2 YSYEKL. This CDR3 comprises 14 residues. CDR3 sequence (DNA): TGCGCCAGCAGCCAAGAGACAGGGTATAATGAGCAGTTCTTC. Translating gives CASSQETGYNEQFF.

The chain combines TRBV3-1 (or the pseudogene TRBV3-2) with TRBJ2-7; tentative D call: TRBD1 (6 bases). CDR3 length: 16 amino acids. Between the trimmed V and J ends, which lost 3 bases and 7 bases, there was a span of 22 bases. Germline V gene data show CDR1 as LGHDT and CDR2 as YNNKEL (reference sequence). Here the CDR3 reads CASSHADRRILEEQYF. DNA of the CDR3: TGTGCCAGCAGCCACGCTGACAGGCGAATTCTTGAGGAGCAGTACTTC.

This sequence joins TRBV5-5 and TRBJ2-5, with D perhaps matching TRBD1 (5 bases). The CDR3 is made up of 16 amino acids. The germline V and J ends were trimmed by 1 base and 1 base, with 14 bases remaining between them. Looked up from germline, CDR1 is SGHKS and CDR2 is YYEKEE (reference sequence). The CDR3 region has the DNA TGTGCCAGCAGCTTGTGGGGAAGGGGCGTCCAAGAGACCCAGTACTTC. This translates into CASSLWGRGVQETQYF. The full variable domain, its missing parts supplied by reference TRBV5-5 and TRBJ2-5, is DAGVTQSPTHLIKTRGQQVTLRCSPISGHKSVSWYQQVLGQGPQFIFQYYEKEERGRGNFPDRFSARQFPNYSSELNVNALLLGDSALYLCASSLWGRGVQETQYFGPGTRLLVL.

The chain combines TRBV27 with TRBJ2-3; 11 bases map to TRBD2. Germline V CDR1 and CDR2: MNHEY, SMNVEV (reference sequence). The CDR3 has 18 amino acids. J gave up 6 bases and V 5 bases, and 16 bases lay outside the gene matches. The CDR3 DNA follows: TGTGCCAGCAGTCCCTTAGCGGGAGGGTTCGAATATGGGGATACGCAGTATTTT. Its translation is CASSPLAGGFEYGDTQYF.

The rearrangement uses TRBV7-2 and TRBJ2-7; 9 positions agree with TRBD2. CDR1 is SGHTA, CDR2 FQGNSA, per germline. V shed 1 base and J 4 bases; nucleotides not matched to a gene: 2. The CDR3 extends over 14 amino acids. CDR3 amino acids: CASSLGAGGYEQYF. The CDR3 bases are TGTGCCAGCAGCTTAGGAGCGGGGGGTTACGAGCAGTACTTC.